This TCR beta chain is from a study of beta chain features in type 1 diabetes (dated by TCRdb to the late 2010s). About the investigation overall: Mean age, gender distribution, total cell number and subset yield did not differ between patients and healthy donors. A total of just under 110,000,000 sorted cells were examined across all samples, and RNA yield correlated strongly with the number of cells per subset. In the study, TCRB repertoires of sorted circulating CD4+ T cell subsets from recently diagnosed type 1 diabetes patients were compared with those of matched healthy donors. Regulatory and stem cell-like memory subsets were isolated from only 8 patients and roughly 8 healthy donors, whereas naive and central memory subsets came from all 28 donors. Study-level results and caveats: Naive, central memory and regulatory TCRB repertoires appeared to be more alike among patients than among healthy donors. Type 1 diabetes patients showed a moderate but significant shortening of TCRB CDR3 length in all four CD4+ subsets. HLA sub-analyses involved small numbers of individuals, so any influence of HLA type on TCRB rearrangement remained unresolved. PCR may preferentially amplify shorter templates, but because patient and control samples were amplified and corrected together, any resulting skew would affect both groups equally. Because cDNA was sequenced instead of genomic DNA, highly expressing activated cells could be over-represented, though the groups showed no difference in activation or CD3 levels. Patients with type 1 diabetes made fewer insertions and deleted more nucleotides at VDJ recombination sites, implying thymic rearrangement abnormalities.

Each donor gave one peripheral blood draw, roughly 120 mL on average, collected into heparinised tubes. A BD FACSAria II and a panel including CD45RO, CCR7, CD25, CD127, CD95 and CD27 were used to sort naive, central memory, regulatory and stem cell-like memory CD4+ T cells. All sorted populations exceeded 98% purity. PBMCs were separated immediately by Lymphoprep density gradient centrifugation and were stained directly, without being cultured. So that batch effects would be minimized, each experiment stained and sorted samples in pairs, pairing one healthy donor with one patient. All of the isolated RNA was reverse transcribed with the High Capacity cDNA Reverse Transcription Kit, so expressed TCRB transcripts were sequenced. Deep immunoSEQ sequencing was applied to naive, central memory and regulatory T cell samples, giving an average of approximately 4 million total reads per sample. Sorted cells were lysed in RLT buffer, and RNA was extracted using DNase-treated RNeasy Micro or Mini kits according to cell number. To prevent cross-contamination, each cell subset was processed individually, whereas patient and healthy donor samples were processed jointly. TCRB sequences were amplified from cDNA with the immunoSEQ multiplex PCR, producing 87-bp fragments spanning the CDR3 region. Amplicons were sequenced on the Illumina HiSeq platform. The study's own analysis went as follows. Synthetic template baselines were used to correct PCR bias computationally, reads within Hamming distance 2 were collapsed, and singletons that could not be merged were discarded. Reads were aligned against IMGT so that V, D and J genes, CDR3 length and insertions or deletions at six rearrangement sites could be assigned. Within each subset, clonotype counts were normalized to sorted cell number, after which true diversity and Gini coefficients were computed with the tcR R package. Repertoire sharing was quantified using the overlap coefficient calculated on TCRB nucleotide sequences. As a proxy for the pre-selection repertoire, out-of-frame TCRB sequences from naive cells were analyzed. The table was pulled from immuneACCESS by TCRdb, which kept in-frame rearrangements only. Such tables lose some clones; where checked, under half of the loss comes from unresolved V genes, and the rest has no known cause. That table gives V, J and clone size, and the DNA gave D and trimming. The sample data list about 650,000 clones, and around 12% of these were observed just once. The biggest ten clones account for around 0.12% of the sample.

V has 0 bases trimmed and J has 0 bases trimmed; junction bases matching no gene number 14. The CDR3 measures 21 amino acids from cysteine to phenylalanine. The retained sequence is limited to the CDR3, 63 bases, with the frame set at the first base. The germline V gene supplies CDR1 LGHNA and CDR2 YNFKEQ. Only a few counts were recorded for this clone. Its recognized antigen is unknown. No qualities accompany the bases; no much larger clone lies one base away. This clonotype was sampled from a man aged 25-45 years with type 1 diabetes. The V and J segments used are TRBV4-2 and TRBJ2-6; 7 bases in between match TRBD2. The sample was naive CD4+ T cells from blood. Explained via the paper, the cell subset or site label denotes: true naive CD4+ T cells. CDR3 reads: CASSQDLGRRGLSSGANVLTF. The DNA sequence follows: TGTGCCAGCAGCCAAGATCTTGGTAGGCGGGGGTTATCCTCTGGGGCCAACGTCCTGACTTTC.